The T cell receptor beta chain described here comes from a study of T-cell memory formation after mild COVID-19. Study at large: Clusters of TCRs were largely donor specific. Study results and limitations: Some responding clones appeared in pre-infection memory, suggesting cross-reactive memory joined. Clones shrinking from day 15 to 85 showed even CD4/CD8 mixes; later expanders tilted CD4+.

Trimming pared 2 bases from V and 0 bases from J, leaving 9 bases between. The CDR3 contains 15 residues. Germline CDR1 is KGHDR and CDR2 is SFDVKD. A note on this clonotype: Its antigen is undetermined.

From the 5' RACE reads, TCRdb called clonotypes with MiXCR, one entry per CDR3 protein. The data hold around 140,000 distinct CDR3 sequences, with about 6% observed a single time. This chain links TRBV24-1 with TRBJ1-1; D is ambiguous. Input material: PBMCs or a T cell subset sorted from them (not recorded which). The receptor comes from an adult woman who had mild COVID-19 (a few samples of this study predate the infection). Cell type and time point are not known. The CDR3 DNA reads TGTGCCACCAGTGATTCCAGCCTTATGAACACTGAAGCTTTCTTT. Translation gives CATSDSSLMNTEAFF.